Reported below is one T cell receptor beta chain. This clone was seen a handful of times. Its antigen target is currently unknown. No much larger clonotype is one base removed from it; base qualities were not supplied. The sample originates from a study of cytomegalovirus exposure and HLA in healthy donors (TCRdb year 2017). Describing the broader study: An earlier analysis of 587 of the donors reported 250 to 350 Gb of sequence data and around 120 million unique TCR beta sequences obtained from some 200 million T cells. An early release covering more than 500 HLA-typed donors comprised about 290 gigabases of sequencing data and tens of millions of unique TCR sequences. Among the roughly 370 genotyped donors, more than 70% belonged to the genetic ancestry cluster associated with self-reported Caucasian donors. The study aimed to test whether signatures of past pathogen exposure could be identified by cataloging public T cell receptors. The study used immunosequencing to profile the T cell repertoires of under 700 subjects and linked those repertoires to cytomegalovirus serostatus. Along with the approximately 670-subject first cohort, a separate validation cohort of approximately 110 different subjects was used. To predict cytomegalovirus infection status, the study brought together high-throughput TCR immunosequencing, statistical association of individual TCRs with disease status, and machine learning. To study patterns of TCR occurrence, a later analysis re-analyzed previously published TCR beta repertoires from 666 donors and added high-resolution HLA genotyping. Rather than drawing on any new phenotypic data, the later analysis identified candidate immune exposures from TCR beta sequences and the way those sequences occurred across donors. In an earlier analysis of 587 of the donors, high-throughput TCR beta sequencing was used to judge whether each TCR beta V gene segment behaved as functional or pseudogenic. Donor age, sex, ethnicity and CMV serostatus were compiled alongside the repertoire data. In a later genetic analysis, genome-wide SNP genotypes for about three fifths of the roughly 670 donors were used, and that subset was treated as a discovery cohort. Every repertoire in the discovery cohort had been generated on one and the same sequencing platform. HLA typing covered class I and class II loci at four-digit resolution. The number of donors typed differed by locus, with roughly 620-640 for A, B, C, DRB1 and DQB1, roughly 550 for DQA1, approximately 570 for DPA1, and around 450 for DPB1. Roughly 5 DR-DQ haplotypes were handled as single units for association and clustering because linkage in the cohort was strong. Among 350 to 400 genotyped donors of the cohort, an average of 235,054 unique TCR beta nucleotide sequences were sequenced per donor, around 18% of them non-productive.

V loses 1 base, J loses 3 bases, and the germline ends lie 12 bases apart. Spanning cysteine to phenylalanine, the CDR3 consists of 15 amino acids. The CDR3 DNA has 45 bases and is translated from base 1. Sequences SEHNR (CDR1) and FQNEAQ (CDR2) are obtained from the germline V gene (reference sequence). The cohort comprised several hundred healthy bone marrow donors. Cohort members were all nominally healthy when sampled, although unrecorded immune exposures were likely present. The donor tested CMV seronegative and was one of the 352 seronegative cohort members. Every donor gave a peripheral blood sample, and the peripheral blood mononuclear cells from that sample were used for TCR beta sequencing. The Qiagen DNeasy Blood Extraction Kit was used to extract genomic DNA from the blood cell samples. Overall study outcomes, separate from this receptor: Some IMGT-functional V segments, including TRBV6-2 and TRBV6-3, could not be distinguished by the 87-base-pair reads and were therefore excluded. Immune exposure information for the cohort was limited to CMV serostatus. The sequencing pipeline was judged likely to have produced a cluster of highly shared sequence variants as a technical artifact. A further reported finding was that TCR beta sequences accurately predicted the HLA-A and HLA-B alleles for most subjects in the first cohort. In the study, 150 to 200 TCR beta chains were listed as associated with cytomegalovirus. In both the original and validation cohorts, the classifier was reported to diagnose cytomegalovirus status with high specificity and sensitivity. A few of the identified cytomegalovirus-associated TCR beta chains were confirmed in vitro to be specific for cytomegalovirus antigens. When HLA alleles, especially DR and DQ, strongly co-occurred, TCR associations were difficult to assign to individual alleles. Because counts were too low, some 17 rarely observed V segments, including chromosome 9 orphons, were excluded from the earlier analysis of under 650 of the donors. In a later analysis, HLA-associated TCR beta chains were found to be more clonally expanded and to have lower generation probabilities than equally common non-associated chains. A later analysis associated 16,951 TCR beta sequences with specific HLA alleles at a false discovery rate of 0.05. A later analysis reported that several top co-occurrence clusters appeared linked to parvovirus B19, influenza, CMV and Epstein-Barr virus. In a later analysis, most CMV-associated TCR beta chains were found to appear HLA-restricted, with HLA associations seemingly driven largely by CMV exposure. Linkage disequilibrium might explain the correlated functional status among segregating V segments, but an unknown experimental factor could not be ruled out. Only TCR beta chains were sequenced in this cohort, and the absence of alpha or paired-chain data limited detectable features. While some public TCRs were present in many individuals, most TCR sequences turned up only very rarely across donors. Broadly in line with IMGT annotations, most TCR beta V segments showed up in productive rearrangements about 87% or about 30% of the time in an earlier analysis of several hundred of the donors. In a later genetic analysis, a missense DCLRE1C variant was associated with V-gene and J-gene trimming of TCR beta chains, and the association was replicated in an independent cohort. A later analysis found that TCR association rates varied across HLA loci, with DRB1 alleles showing the most associated TCRs and HLA-C alleles the fewest. HLA typing was unavailable for some donors at each locus, so association tests used only the typed subset. According to a later genetic analysis, donors in an Asian-associated ancestry cluster had fewer N-insertions in productive TCRs than the roughly 670-donor mean. The authors suggested that the approach could potentially be extended to other disease states and immunological phenotypes. Sequencing depth was assumed to be roughly uniform across donors in the presence/absence analyses, though that assumption may not hold.

Library preparation employed the immunoSEQ multiplex PCR assay. The multiplex PCR relied on a mix of 60 forward primers for TCR Vbeta segments and 13 reverse primers for TCR Jbeta segments. Amplification of the CDR3 region of rearranged TCR beta genes was performed with a multiplex PCR assay on genomic DNA. The amplified TCR beta libraries were sequenced on the Illumina HiSeq System as 87-base-pair reads. Per the authors' processing: Across the 670 or so repertoires, a later analysis counted roughly 77 million unique TCR beta chains, around 11 million of which were shared by at least two donors. Raw reads were error-corrected and collapsed into unique sequences by a nearest-neighbor algorithm in which closely related sequences were merged to remove PCR and sequencing errors. CDR3 sequences were aligned to IMGT reference sequences to assign V, D and J gene segments. Each retained sequence needed at least a six-nucleotide match to both a V gene segment and a J gene segment. Rearrangements were called productive when the CDR3 lacked stop codons and stayed in frame with V and J; all others were non-productive. CDR3 was defined according to IMGT convention as the region running from the second conserved V-encoded cysteine to the conserved J-encoded phenylalanine. The earlier analysis of some 600 of the donors excluded sequences that lacked an unambiguous match to a single V gene segment. In an earlier analysis of a few hundred of the donors, a V segment was called functional when productive rearrangements were above 56.7%, and segregating when the standard deviation between donors exceeded 5%. A statistical classification framework was built for diagnosing cytomegalovirus status from the catalog of TCR beta chain sequences. In a later analysis, TCR nucleotide sequences were compared against IMGT/GENE-DB human TR gene sequences so that V and J genes could be assigned. Using the TCRdist pipeline, a later analysis assigned CDR3 sequences along with most-parsimonious VDJ recombination scenarios. In a later analysis, every TCR beta chain was defined by the combination of its CDR3 amino acid sequence and its V-gene family, and reads without a unique V-gene family were dropped. In a later analysis, around 650 highly shared, low-generation-probability nucleotide sequences were removed to address suspected cross-contamination and a sequencing artifact. In a later analysis, a clonal expansion index was calculated for each public chain from normalized within-repertoire ranks of inferred template counts. In a later analysis, generation probabilities were computed with a VDJ recombination model fitted to out-of-frame rearrangements, and the resulting probabilities were checked against IGoR. Hypergeometric tests were used in a later analysis to score TCR-TCR, TCR-HLA and TCR-CMV co-occurrence, with a repertoire-size bias correction applied to the TCR pairs. In a later analysis, false discovery rates were estimated by permuting HLA or CMV assignments 20 times. In a later analysis, co-occurring TCRs were grouped using DBSCAN, with TCRdist sequence similarity added in when clustering inside HLA-allele-positive subsets. Repertoires with fewer than 30,000 or more than 120,000 public chains were left out of co-occurrence clustering, as were about 5 repertoires with anomalous nucleotide sharing. TCRdb took this table from immuneACCESS and kept in-frame rearrangements with V and J called. Such tables lack part of the clones; where checked against another copy, unresolved V genes explain under half of the gap, and the rest is unexplained. V and J calls and clone size are given by that table; D and trimming were obtained from the DNA. Recorded for this sample are about 160,000 clones; just over 75% of them occurred a single time. Jointly, the top ten make up roughly 1% of the sample.

Sequenced sample: PBMCs. This sequence uses TRBV7-9 and TRBJ1-1; D gene: possibly TRBD1, on 6 matching bases. The receptor was isolated from a woman aged 40 to 50 in good health and CMV-seronegative. The nucleotide sequence is given as TGTGCCAGCAGCTTAGTGTCAGGGGTGGACACTGAAGCTTTCTTT. The resulting protein is CASSLVSGVDTEAFF.